This T cell receptor beta chain emerged from a study of T cell responses to AZD1222 COVID-19 vaccine. Findings of the study overall: Baseline antibody screening turned up just six seropositive AZD1222 recipients. Receipt of two AZD1222 doses was followed by a rise in Spike-specific TCR breadth and depth. The repertoires were collected only after the peak T cell response. Targeting of unmutated variant regions was reportedly seen in nearly half of spike-specific TCRs.

Assay: immunoSEQ multiplex PCR; the TCRdb copy retains only in-frame clones and omits some. The table has about 68,000 clones, around 80% seen once; the top ten hold around an eighth. Worth noting for this clone: Its cognate antigen is unknown.

The CDR3 spans 15 residues. From germline, CDR1 is SGHVS and CDR2 FNYEAQ. With 5 bases removed from V and 0 bases from J, the gap between germline ends came to 11 bases. This sequence was found in an adult in good health. This chain links TRBV7-6 with TRBJ2-1; no definite D call. Source: peripheral blood, taken on day 0 of AZD1222 vaccination. The CDR3 DNA reads TGTGCCAGCAGCCCAGATAGGACCTCCTACAATGAGCAGTTCTTC. Translating it yields CASSPDRTSYNEQFF.